Sequencing of this T cell receptor beta chain was carried out in a study of blood T cell repertoires in COVID-19. Original analysis: From reference gene primer amplification, estimates of nucleated cell counts were derived. Produced via immunoSEQ multiplex PCR; TCRdb's table is partial and in-frame only. That table furnishes V, J and clone size, whereas the DNA furnished D and trimming. This repertoire shows about 140,000 clones, about 87% found once; its top ten account for approximately 10%. The CDR3 is 13 amino acids. The V end was cut by 0 bases, the J end by 10 bases, with 10 bases between. Germline V lookup: CDR1 LGHNA, CDR2 YNFKEQ.

The specimen sequenced was peripheral blood. The receptor's source is a woman aged 80 or older with acute or convalescent COVID-19. The chain links TRBV4-2 to TRBJ2-1; D gene unclear. The CDR3 nucleotides read TGTGCCAGCAGCCAAGATTTAGACTTGGAGCAGTTCTTC. It translates to CASSQDLDLEQFF.